This T cell receptor (beta chain) was documented in a study of T cells in Graves' hyperthyroidism and ophthalmopathy. Study-wide results and caveats: Blood also carried most thyroid clonotypes expanded above 0.001.

Clinical symptoms, serum thyroxine, TRAb, thyroid ultrasound and orbital computed tomography informed diagnoses. Template material for amplifying TCR beta CDR3 regions consisted of RNA transcripts. First-round RT-PCR with HTBI primers amplified the TCR CDR3 region. TCRdb analysed the multiplex PCR reads with MiXCR anew, one entry per CDR3 protein. The data show approximately 420,000 distinct CDR3 sequences, 12% to 15% seen once. This clonotype was picked up many times. Its target is not known. Trimming took 5 bases from V and 4 from J, leaving 11 bases between them. The CDR3 spans 13 residues. Germline values: CDR1 SNHLY, CDR2 FYNNEI.

J is TRBJ2-5 and V is TRBV2, with D perhaps TRBD2 (6 bases). This TCR was sampled from a woman aged 18-29 years with Graves' hyperthyroidism. Sequences were obtained from blood. CDR3 region: CASSRERGETQYF. The CDR3 coding sequence is TGTGCCAGCAGTCGGGAGAGGGGAGAGACCCAGTACTTC.